Here is one T cell receptor beta chain with its context. The junction departs from germline at one end; a sequencing error may be responsible. This record belongs to a study of human T cells and chemical hapten exposure. TCRdb re-derived calls from the RACE reads in MiXCR, one entry per CDR3 protein. The sample includes some 190,000 distinct CDR3 sequences, approximately 20% of them seen just once. The CDR3 runs to 11 residues. Germline lookup yields CDR1 MNHNS and CDR2 SASEGT. Time point in this sample: patch test 1, 2 weeks after DPC sensitization. Treatment noted: therapeutic diphenylcyclopropenone sensitization with weekly scalp DPC.

The chain joins TRBV6-1 to TRBJ2-7; a possible D gene is TRBD2 (7 bases). This specimen consisted of whole blood, obtained in connection with sensitization to the hapten diphenylcyclopropenone (DPC). This TCR was sampled from a woman between 45 and 60 years old with alopecia areata. Some clones in this sample may be carry-over from other donors' samples. The CDR3 here is CASSESREGDF. The CDR3 DNA sequence: TGTGCCAGCAGTGAAAGCAGGGAGGGGGACTTC.